The clone carrying this T cell receptor (beta chain) has only a few counts. TCRdb recomputed calls from the 5' RACE reads with MiXCR, one row per CDR3 protein. The sample holds over 500,000 distinct CDR3 sequences, approximately 15% seen once. This sample is part of a study of T-cell memory formation after mild COVID-19. Germline V gives CDR1 MNHEY, CDR2 SMNVEV (reference sequence). The CDR3 consists of 15 residues. J was trimmed by 5 bases and V by 4 bases; bases with no gene match: 3. The receptor was isolated from an adult woman who had mild COVID-19 (a few samples of this study predate the infection). Cell type and time point are not known. Sequenced sample: PBMCs or a T cell subset sorted from them (not recorded which). The V call is TRBV27, the J call TRBJ2-1, with 12 bases that match TRBD2. CDR3: CASSSGTSGHNEQFF. The DNA for the CDR3 is TGTGCCAGCAGTTCCGGGACTAGCGGGCACAATGAGCAGTTCTTC.